The rows below give T cell receptor beta chains drawn from one sample of a study of post-analysis software for immune sequencing data. TCRdb reprocessed the PCR reads with MiXCR, giving one entry per CDR3 protein. The sample lists roughly 180,000 distinct CDR3 sequences, about 32% occurring once. The sample taken for sequencing was blood. The origin of the receptors is a girl aged 10 to 17 with multiple sclerosis. Each CDR3 is given with its conserved first and last residue. Fields, in order: J gene, clone size, V gene, D gene, CDR3 DNA, CDR3 protein. The D gene is left open where the match is weak. Not all rows give a size; the values are once, few, many and, for expanded clones, a class.

J: TRBJ2-1; size: .; V: TRBV30; D: .; DNA: TGTGCCTGGAACCATGGGGGTCTCTACAATGAGCAGTTCTTC; CDR3: CAWNHGGLYNEQFF
J: TRBJ2-7; size: once; V: TRBV6-2/TRBV6-3; D: TRBD2; DNA: TGTACCAGCAGTCCGAGCGGGAGTGGATACGAGCAGTACTTC; CDR3: CTSSPSGSGYEQYF
J: TRBJ2-1; size: .; V: TRBV20-1; D: TRBD2; DNA: TGCAGTGCTCTCTGGCCCTACGGGACTAGCGTACCAAGCTCCTACAATGAGCAGTTCTTC; CDR3: CSALWPYGTSVPSSYNEQFF
J: TRBJ2-1; size: once; V: TRBV12-3/TRBV12-4; D: TRBD2; DNA: TGTGCCAGCAGTCCAGGGACTAGCGTGTACAATGAGCAGTTCTTC; CDR3: CASSPGTSVYNEQFF
J: TRBJ2-7; size: many; V: TRBV20-1; D: .; DNA: TGCAGTGCTAGAGATCCTACTCTAGGGGGAGTCGAGCAGTACTTC; CDR3: CSARDPTLGGVEQYF
J: TRBJ2-7; size: .; V: TRBV5-1; D: .; DNA: TGCGCCAGCAGCGTGGAGTCGCAGCTCTACGAGCAGTACTTC; CDR3: CASSVESQLYEQYF
J: TRBJ1-2; size: .; V: TRBV5-1; D: TRBD1; DNA: TGCGCCAGCAGCTTCCTTTCCGGGACAGGGTCCGGCTACACCTTC; CDR3: CASSFLSGTGSGYTF
J: TRBJ1-1; size: few; V: TRBV2; D: .; DNA: TGTGCCAGCAGGGGCGAGATGAACACTGAAGCTTTCTTT; CDR3: CASRGEMNTEAFF
J: TRBJ2-1; size: .; V: TRBV6-2/TRBV6-3; D: TRBD2; DNA: TGTGCCAGCAGTTATTGGGGCGCTGGCGGGAGTCCATACAATGAGCAGTTCTTC; CDR3: CASSYWGAGGSPYNEQFF
J: TRBJ1-6; size: .; V: TRBV2; D: TRBD1; DNA: TGTGCCAGCAGTGATGCCTTGACAGGGATGGATTCACCCCTCCACTTT; CDR3: CASSDALTGMDSPLHF
J: TRBJ1-2; size: few; V: TRBV5-1; D: TRBD1; DNA: TGCGCCAGCAGCCCAAGGACAGGGGGATTTGGCTACACCTTC; CDR3: CASSPRTGGFGYTF
J: TRBJ2-3; size: .; V: TRBV20-1; D: TRBD2; DNA: TGCAGTGACGGGACTAGCGGCACAGATACGCAGTATTTT; CDR3: CSDGTSGTDTQYF
J: TRBJ2-2; size: .; V: TRBV5-5; D: .; DNA: TGTGCCAGCAGCTTGGGGCGGGCTAGCGCCACCGGGGAGCTGTTTTTT; CDR3: CASSLGRASATGELFF
J: TRBJ2-7; size: .; V: TRBV6-5; D: .; DNA: TGTGCCAGCAGTTACAATGGGGCAGGCCCCTACGAGCAGTACTTC; CDR3: CASSYNGAGPYEQYF
J: TRBJ1-4; size: once; V: TRBV20-1; D: .; DNA: TGCAGTGCTGTCCTCGAGGGGGTACCTAATGAAAAACTGTTTTTT; CDR3: CSAVLEGVPNEKLFF
J: TRBJ2-3; size: few; V: TRBV24-1; D: TRBD1; DNA: TGTGCCACCAGCTCGACAGGGCCAGATACGCAGTATTTT; CDR3: CATSSTGPDTQYF
J: TRBJ2-1; size: .; V: TRBV20-1; D: TRBD2; DNA: TGCAGGGCGCCGGGACTAGCGGGAGGGCCATCTGAGCAGTTCTTC; CDR3: CRAPGLAGGPSEQFF
J: TRBJ2-7; size: few; V: TRBV10-2; D: TRBD2; DNA: TGCGCCAGCATTGATGGACTAGCGAGCTCCTACGAGCAGTACTTC; CDR3: CASIDGLASSYEQYF
J: TRBJ2-5; size: many; V: TRBV5-1; D: .; DNA: TGCGCCAGCAGCTTCGAGGGAGGGGGCAAAGGAGAGACCCAGTACTTC; CDR3: CASSFEGGGKGETQYF
J: TRBJ1-1; size: once; V: TRBV4-1; D: .; DNA: TGCGCCAGCAGCCAAGATGTTGTGGGGACGTCTTTCTTTGAAGCTTTCTTT; CDR3: CASSQDVVGTSFFEAFF
J: TRBJ2-1; size: few; V: TRBV9; D: TRBD2; DNA: TGTGCCAGCAGCGCCGCCCCTAGCGGGGGAGAATACAATGAGCAGTTCTTC; CDR3: CASSAAPSGGEYNEQFF
J: TRBJ1-2; size: .; V: TRBV12-3/TRBV12-4; D: TRBD1; DNA: TGTGCCAGCAGTTTAATGTGGGGACAGGGGGCTGGTGGCTACACCTTC; CDR3: CASSLMWGQGAGGYTF
J: TRBJ2-7; size: many; V: TRBV5-5; D: .; DNA: TGTGCCAGCAGCTTGGTCTTACTAGCCCACTCCTACGAGCAGTACTTC; CDR3: CASSLVLLAHSYEQYF
J: TRBJ2-3; size: few; V: TRBV5-6; D: .; DNA: TGTGCCGGCAGCTTGTTCCCAGATACGCAGTATTTT; CDR3: CAGSLFPDTQYF
J: TRBJ2-7; size: .; V: TRBV21-1; D: .; DNA: TGTGCCAGCAGCAAAGGTCGGGGTTACGAGCAGTACTTC; CDR3: CASSKGRGYEQYF
J: TRBJ2-3; size: .; V: TRBV12-3/TRBV12-4; D: TRBD2; DNA: TGTGCCAGCAGTTTCACTAGCGGGCCCGGAAGCGCAGATACGCAGTATTTT; CDR3: CASSFTSGPGSADTQYF
J: TRBJ2-1; size: .; V: TRBV4-1; D: TRBD2; DNA: TGCGCCGGCAGCCAAGTGCCGGGACTAGTAGGGAATGAGCAGTTCTTC; CDR3: CAGSQVPGLVGNEQFF
J: TRBJ2-3; size: .; V: TRBV24-1; D: .; DNA: TGTGCCACCAAGGGTGACACAGATACGCAGTATTTT; CDR3: CATKGDTDTQYF
J: TRBJ1-1; size: many; V: TRBV5-1; D: .; DNA: TGCGCCAGCAGCTTGGTTCGGGGCGAAGCTTTCTTT; CDR3: CASSLVRGEAFF
J: TRBJ2-1; size: many; V: TRBV7-2; D: .; DNA: TGTGCCAGCAGCTTAGGGCTAGCGCCAAACAATGAGCAGTTCTTC; CDR3: CASSLGLAPNNEQFF
J: TRBJ1-4; size: few; V: TRBV6-5; D: .; DNA: TGTGCCAGCAGTGCCGCTGGGGGGAATGAAAAACTGTTTTTT; CDR3: CASSAAGGNEKLFF
J: TRBJ1-5; size: .; V: TRBV28; D: .; DNA: TGTGCCACACACCGGGGTCCCCCAACCGAAAATCAGCCCCAGCATTTT; CDR3: CATHRGPPTENQPQHF
J: TRBJ2-5; size: .; V: TRBV6-1; D: TRBD1; DNA: TGTGGAATAGGGACAGACTCCTACAATGAGCAGTACTTC; CDR3: CGIGTDSYNEQYF
J: TRBJ2-7; size: .; V: TRBV27; D: .; DNA: TGTGCCAGCAGTTTAAGTCGCGGGGTCTACGAGCAGTACTTC; CDR3: CASSLSRGVYEQYF
J: TRBJ1-3; size: few; V: TRBV4-1; D: .; DNA: TGCGCCAGCAGCCAAGGGCCCCAATCTGGAAACACCATATATTTT; CDR3: CASSQGPQSGNTIYF
J: TRBJ2-7; size: .; V: TRBV12-3/TRBV12-4; D: TRBD2; DNA: TGTGCCAGCAGTTTCCTAGCGGGACTTCGGATCTACGAGCAGTACTTC; CDR3: CASSFLAGLRIYEQYF
J: TRBJ1-2; size: many; V: TRBV20-1; D: .; DNA: TGCAGTGCTAGGGGGATTGACAGTAACTATGGCTACACCTTC; CDR3: CSARGIDSNYGYTF